What follows is one T cell receptor (beta chain) and its context. These data originate in a study of OX40 agonist ivuxolimab in advanced cancers. Study overall: Mean age around 64 years, range about 23 to 80; 82.7% male. Antecedent anti-PD-1, anti-PD-L1 or anti-CTLA-4 therapy was permissible, with about 39% having received some.

Clones were read by immunoSEQ multiplex PCR, and TCRdb kept only the in-frame ones, dropping some. The sample records around 87,000 clones, under 95% being singletons. Germline CDR1 and CDR2: MGHRA and YSYEKL. V was cut by 1 base and J by 7 bases, with 17 bases left in between. The CDR3 is 15 residues long. Specimen: CD4+ or CD8+ T cells sorted from blood, collected in a trial of the OX40 agonist ivuxolimab. The receptor comes from an adult with an advanced solid tumor such as melanoma, head and neck, liver or kidney cancer. The chain has TRBV4-1 and TRBJ2-7, with D tentatively TRBD1 (5 bases). CDR3: CASSQVTGPPGEQYF. The CDR3 bases are TGCGCCAGCAGCCAAGTTACAGGCCCCCCCGGGGAGCAGTACTTC.